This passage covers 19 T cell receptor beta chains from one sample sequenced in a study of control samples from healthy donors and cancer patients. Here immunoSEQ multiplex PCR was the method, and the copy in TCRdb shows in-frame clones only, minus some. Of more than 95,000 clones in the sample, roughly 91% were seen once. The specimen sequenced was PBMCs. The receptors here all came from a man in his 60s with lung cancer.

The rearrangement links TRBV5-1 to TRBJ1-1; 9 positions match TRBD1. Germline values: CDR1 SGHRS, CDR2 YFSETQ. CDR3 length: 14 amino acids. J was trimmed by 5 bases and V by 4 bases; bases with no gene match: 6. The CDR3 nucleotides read TGCGCCAGCAGCCCCGGGACAGGGTATACTGAAGCTTTCTTT. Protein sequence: CASSPGTGYTEAFF. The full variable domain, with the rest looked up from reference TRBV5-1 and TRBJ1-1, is KAGVTQTPRYLIKTRGQQVTLSCSPISGHRSVSWYQQTPGQGLQFLFEYFSETQRNKGNFPGRFSGRQFSNSRSEMNVSTLELGDSALYLCASSPGTGYTEAFFGQGTRLTVV.

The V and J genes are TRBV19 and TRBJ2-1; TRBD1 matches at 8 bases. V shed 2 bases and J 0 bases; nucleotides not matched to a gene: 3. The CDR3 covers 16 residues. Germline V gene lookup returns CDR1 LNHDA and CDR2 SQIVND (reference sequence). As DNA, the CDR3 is TGTGCCAGTAGTATAAACGGACAGGGCTCCTACAATGAGCAGTTCTTC. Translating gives CASSINGQGSYNEQFF.

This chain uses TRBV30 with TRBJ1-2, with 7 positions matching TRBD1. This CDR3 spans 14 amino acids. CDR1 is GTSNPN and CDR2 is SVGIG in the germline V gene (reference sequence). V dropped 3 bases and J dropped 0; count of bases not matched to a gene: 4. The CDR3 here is CAWRGTVANYGYTF. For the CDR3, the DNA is TGTGCCTGGAGGGGGACAGTAGCTAACTATGGCTACACCTTC. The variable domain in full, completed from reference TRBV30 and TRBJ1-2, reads SQTIHQWPATLVQPVGSPLSLECTVEGTSNPNLYWYRQAAGRGLQLLFYSVGIGQISSEVPQNLSASRPQDRQFILSSKKLLLSDSGFYLCAWRGTVANYGYTFGSGTRLTVV.

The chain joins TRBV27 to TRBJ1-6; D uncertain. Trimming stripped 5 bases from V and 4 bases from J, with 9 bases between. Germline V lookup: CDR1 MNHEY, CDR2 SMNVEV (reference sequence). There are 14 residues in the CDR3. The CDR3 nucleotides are TGTGCCAGCAGTCTCGGCCCTTATAATTCACCCCTCCACTTT. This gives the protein CASSLGPYNSPLHF.

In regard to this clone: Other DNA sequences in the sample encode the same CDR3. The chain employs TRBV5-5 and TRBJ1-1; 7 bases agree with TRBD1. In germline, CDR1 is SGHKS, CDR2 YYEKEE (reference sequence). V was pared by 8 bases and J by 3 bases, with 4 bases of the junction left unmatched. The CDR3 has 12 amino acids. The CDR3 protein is CASSQGDTEAFF. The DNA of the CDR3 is TGTGCCAGTAGCCAGGGGGACACTGAAGCTTTCTTT.

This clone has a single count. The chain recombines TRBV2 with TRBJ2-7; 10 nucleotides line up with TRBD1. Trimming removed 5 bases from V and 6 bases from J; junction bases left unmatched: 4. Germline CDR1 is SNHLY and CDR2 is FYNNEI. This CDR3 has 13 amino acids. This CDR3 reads CASSTGTGVEQYF. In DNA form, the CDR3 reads TGTGCCAGCAGTACCGGGACAGGGGTCGAGCAGTACTTC.

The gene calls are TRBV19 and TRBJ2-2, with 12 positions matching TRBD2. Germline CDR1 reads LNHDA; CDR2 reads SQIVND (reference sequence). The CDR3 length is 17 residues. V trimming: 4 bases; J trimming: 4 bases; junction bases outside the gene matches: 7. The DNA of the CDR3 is TGTGCCAGTAGTAGACAAGGGACTAGCGGGCCCACCGGGGAGCTGTTTTTT. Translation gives CASSRQGTSGPTGELFF.

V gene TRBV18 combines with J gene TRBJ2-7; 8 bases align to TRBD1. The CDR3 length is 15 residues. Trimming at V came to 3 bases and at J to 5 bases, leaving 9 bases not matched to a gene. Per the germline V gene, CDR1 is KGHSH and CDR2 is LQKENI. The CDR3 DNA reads TGTGCCAGCTCACCCGGGACAGGAGCGAGGGACGAGCAGTACTTC. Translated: CASSPGTGARDEQYF.

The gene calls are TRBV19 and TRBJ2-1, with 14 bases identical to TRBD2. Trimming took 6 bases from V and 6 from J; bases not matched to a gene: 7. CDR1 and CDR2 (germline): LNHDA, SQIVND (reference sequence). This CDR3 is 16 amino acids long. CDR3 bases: TGTGCCAGTAGCCCGACTAGCGGGGGGGCCTTCAATGAGCAGTTCTTC. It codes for CASSPTSGGAFNEQFF.

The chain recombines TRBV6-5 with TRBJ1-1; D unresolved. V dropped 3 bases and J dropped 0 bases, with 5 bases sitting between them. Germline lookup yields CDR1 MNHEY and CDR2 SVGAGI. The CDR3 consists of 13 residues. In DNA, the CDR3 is TGTGCCAGCAGTTATCGGTTGAACACTGAAGCTTTCTTT. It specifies CASSYRLNTEAFF.

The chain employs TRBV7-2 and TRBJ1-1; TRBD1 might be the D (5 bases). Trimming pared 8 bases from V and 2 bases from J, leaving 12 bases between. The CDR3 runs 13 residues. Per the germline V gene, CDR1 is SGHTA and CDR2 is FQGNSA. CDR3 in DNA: TGTGCCAGCCGTAGGGACTCTAACACTGAAGCTTTCTTT. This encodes CASRRDSNTEAFF.

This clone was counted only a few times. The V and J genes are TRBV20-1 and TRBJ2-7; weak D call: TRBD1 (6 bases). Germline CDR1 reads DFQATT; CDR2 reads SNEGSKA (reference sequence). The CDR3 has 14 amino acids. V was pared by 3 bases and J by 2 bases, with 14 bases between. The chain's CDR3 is CSASKGTKTYEQYF. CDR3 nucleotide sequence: TGCAGTGCTAGTAAAGGGACAAAGACCTACGAGCAGTACTTC.

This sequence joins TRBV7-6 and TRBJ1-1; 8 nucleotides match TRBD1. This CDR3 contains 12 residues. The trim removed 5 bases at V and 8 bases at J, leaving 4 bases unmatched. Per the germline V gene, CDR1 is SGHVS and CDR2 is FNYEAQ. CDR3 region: CASSLRQGEAFF. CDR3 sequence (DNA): TGTGCCAGCAGCCTGAGACAGGGGGAAGCTTTCTTT.

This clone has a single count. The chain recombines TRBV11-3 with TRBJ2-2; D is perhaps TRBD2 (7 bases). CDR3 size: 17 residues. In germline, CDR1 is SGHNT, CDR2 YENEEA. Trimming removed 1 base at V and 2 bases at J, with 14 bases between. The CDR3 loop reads CASSLGGGGHNTGELFF. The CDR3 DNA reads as TGTGCCAGCAGCTTAGGTGGGGGGGGACACAACACCGGGGAGCTGTTTTTT.

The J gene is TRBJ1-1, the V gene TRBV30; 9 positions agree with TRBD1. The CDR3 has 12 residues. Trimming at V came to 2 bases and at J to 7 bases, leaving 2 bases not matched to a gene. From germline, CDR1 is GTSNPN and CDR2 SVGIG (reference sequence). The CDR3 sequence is CAWSRDRVEAFF. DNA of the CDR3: TGTGCCTGGAGTAGGGACAGGGTTGAAGCTTTCTTT. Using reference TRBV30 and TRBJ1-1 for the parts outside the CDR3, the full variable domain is SQTIHQWPATLVQPVGSPLSLECTVEGTSNPNLYWYRQAAGRGLQLLFYSVGIGQISSEVPQNLSASRPQDRQFILSSKKLLLSDSGFYLCAWSRDRVEAFFGQGTRLTVV.

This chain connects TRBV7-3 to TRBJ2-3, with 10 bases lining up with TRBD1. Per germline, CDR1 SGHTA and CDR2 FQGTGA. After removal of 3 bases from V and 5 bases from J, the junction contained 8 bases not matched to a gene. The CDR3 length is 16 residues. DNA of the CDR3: TGTGCCAGCAGCTTCCAACTGGGACAGGGGTTAGATACGCAGTATTTT. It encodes CASSFQLGQGLDTQYF.

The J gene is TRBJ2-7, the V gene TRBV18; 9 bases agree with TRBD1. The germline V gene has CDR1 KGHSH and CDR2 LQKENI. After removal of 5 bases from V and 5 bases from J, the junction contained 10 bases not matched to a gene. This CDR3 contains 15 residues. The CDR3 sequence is CASSDPGQGSNEQYV. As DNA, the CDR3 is TGTGCCAGCTCAGATCCGGGACAGGGTTCTAACGAGCAGTACGTC.

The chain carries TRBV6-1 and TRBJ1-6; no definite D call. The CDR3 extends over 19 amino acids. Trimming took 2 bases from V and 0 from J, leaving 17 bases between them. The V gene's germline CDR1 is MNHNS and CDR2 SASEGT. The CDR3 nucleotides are TGTGCCAGCAGTGAAATTAGAGGGATTCCTAGCTCCTATAATTCACCCCTCCACTTT. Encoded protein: CASSEIRGIPSSYNSPLHF.

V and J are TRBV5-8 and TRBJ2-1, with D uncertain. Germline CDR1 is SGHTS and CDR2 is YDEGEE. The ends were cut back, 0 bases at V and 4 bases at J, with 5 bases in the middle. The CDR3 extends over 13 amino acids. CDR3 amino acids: CASSLDIYNEQFF. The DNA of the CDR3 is TGTGCCAGCAGCTTGGACATATACAATGAGCAGTTCTTC.